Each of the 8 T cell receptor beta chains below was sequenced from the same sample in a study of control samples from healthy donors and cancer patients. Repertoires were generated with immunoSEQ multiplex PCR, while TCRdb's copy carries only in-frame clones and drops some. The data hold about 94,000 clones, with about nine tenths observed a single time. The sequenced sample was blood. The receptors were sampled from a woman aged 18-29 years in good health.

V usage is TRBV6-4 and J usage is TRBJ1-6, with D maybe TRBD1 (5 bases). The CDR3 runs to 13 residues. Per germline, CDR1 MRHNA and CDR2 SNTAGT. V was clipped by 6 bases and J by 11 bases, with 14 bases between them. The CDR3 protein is CASRRGVGAPLHF. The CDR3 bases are TGTGCCAGCAGGCGGGGGGTGGGGGCACCCCTCCACTTT.

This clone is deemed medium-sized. CDR3 residues: CASSAANRGSYEQYF. CDR3 bases: TGTGCCAGCAGTGCCGCAAACAGGGGGTCCTACGAGCAGTACTTC. The chain couples TRBV25-1 to TRBJ2-7, with 8 bases matching TRBD1. The CDR3 length is 15 residues. Germline CDR1 is MGHDK and CDR2 is SYGVNS. V was pared by 4 bases and J by 1 base, with 6 bases of the junction left unmatched.

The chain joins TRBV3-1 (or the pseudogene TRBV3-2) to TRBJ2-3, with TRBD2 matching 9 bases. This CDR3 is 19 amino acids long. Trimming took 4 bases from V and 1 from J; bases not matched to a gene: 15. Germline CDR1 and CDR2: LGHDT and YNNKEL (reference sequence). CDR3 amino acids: CASSPRAGGIPGGTDTQYF. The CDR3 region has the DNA TGTGCCAGCAGCCCCAGGGCGGGGGGGATCCCCGGGGGCACAGATACGCAGTATTTT.

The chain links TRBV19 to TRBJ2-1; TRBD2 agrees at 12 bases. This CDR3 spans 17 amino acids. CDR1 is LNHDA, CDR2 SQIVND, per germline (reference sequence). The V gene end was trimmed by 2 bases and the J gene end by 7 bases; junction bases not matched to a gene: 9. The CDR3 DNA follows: TGTGCCAGTAGTATAATCCCTCTAGCGGGGGGGCTAAATGAGCAGTTCTTC. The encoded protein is CASSIIPLAGGLNEQFF.

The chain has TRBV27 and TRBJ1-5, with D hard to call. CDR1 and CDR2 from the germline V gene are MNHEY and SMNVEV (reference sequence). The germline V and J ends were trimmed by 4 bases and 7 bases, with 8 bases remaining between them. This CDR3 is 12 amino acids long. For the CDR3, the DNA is TGTGCCAGCAGTTATCTAGGCCAGCCCCAGCATTTT. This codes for CASSYLGQPQHF.

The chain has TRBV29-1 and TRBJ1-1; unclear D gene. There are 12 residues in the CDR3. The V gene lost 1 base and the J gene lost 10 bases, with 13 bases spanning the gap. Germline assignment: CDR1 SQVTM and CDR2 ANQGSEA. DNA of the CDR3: TGCAGCGTTGAAGGGGAGGGATTGGGAGCTTTCTTT. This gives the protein CSVEGEGLGAFF.

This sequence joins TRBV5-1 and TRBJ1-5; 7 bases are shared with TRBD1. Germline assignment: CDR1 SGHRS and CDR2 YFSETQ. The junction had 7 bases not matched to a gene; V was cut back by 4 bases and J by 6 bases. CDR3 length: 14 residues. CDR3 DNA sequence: TGCGCCAGCAGCCCTACAGGGGACGGTCAGCCCCAGCATTTT. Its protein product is CASSPTGDGQPQHF. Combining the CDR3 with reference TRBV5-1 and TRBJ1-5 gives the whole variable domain KAGVTQTPRYLIKTRGQQVTLSCSPISGHRSVSWYQQTPGQGLQFLFEYFSETQRNKGNFPGRFSGRQFSNSRSEMNVSTLELGDSALYLCASSPTGDGQPQHFGDGTRLSIL.

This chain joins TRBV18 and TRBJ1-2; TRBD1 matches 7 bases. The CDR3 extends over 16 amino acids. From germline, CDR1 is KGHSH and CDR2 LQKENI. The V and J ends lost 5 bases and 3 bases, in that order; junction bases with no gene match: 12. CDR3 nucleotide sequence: TGTGCCAGCTCAGAACTTCAGACAGGGACCTACTATGGCTACACCTTC. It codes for CASSELQTGTYYGYTF.